Listed here are 20 T cell receptor beta chains from one sample, sequenced in a study of T cells after yellow fever vaccination. Using its own MiXCR run on the 5' RACE reads, TCRdb lists one record per CDR3 protein. The table records about 300,000 distinct CDR3 sequences, around 6.8% of them present only once. This specimen consisted of PBMCs, obtained around 45 days after the first yellow fever vaccination. The receptors come from a man younger than 30 who received the YFV17D yellow fever vaccine.

Many counts were recorded for this clonotype. This chain links TRBV4-1 with TRBJ2-7; TRBD1 agrees at 12 bases. The CDR3 is made up of 15 amino acids. V lost 4 bases to trimming and J lost 5 bases; unmatched junction nucleotides: 6. Germline-derived CDR1 and CDR2 are MGHRA and YSYEKL. Here the CDR3 DNA reads TGCGCCAGCAGCCCAGGGGACAGGGGGCCAAACGAGCAGTACGTC. Encoded protein: CASSPGDRGPNEQYV.

There are a few counts of this clonotype. This chain joins TRBV12-3 or TRBV12-4 and TRBJ2-5, with a possible D match to TRBD2 (6 bases). The germline V and J ends were trimmed by 3 bases and 4 bases, with 12 bases remaining between them. The CDR3 contains 14 residues. For the CDR3, the DNA is TGTGCCAGCAGTTTGGAGGGGCGCGGAGAGACCCAGTACTTC. Translating it yields CASSLEGRGETQYF.

The sample holds a few counts of this clonotype. The rearrangement joins TRBV5-5 to TRBJ1-4, with 9 nucleotides matching TRBD1. CDR3 length equals 14 residues. In germline, CDR1 is SGHKS, CDR2 YYEKEE (reference sequence). The V gene end was trimmed by 4 bases and the J gene end by 7 bases; junction bases not matched to a gene: 5. CDR3 loop: CASSVRDRAEKLFF. The CDR3 DNA reads as TGTGCCAGCAGCGTCCGGGACAGGGCTGAAAAACTGTTTTTT.

The rearrangement joins TRBV10-3 to TRBJ1-2; possible D gene TRBD1, 5 bases. This CDR3 is built from 13 residues. V was cut by 4 bases and J by 3 bases, with 9 bases left in between. Germline CDR1 ENHRY, CDR2 SYGVKD. The CDR3 DNA sequence: TGTGCCATCAGTGTCCAGGGACACTATGGCTACACCTTC. Encoded protein: CAISVQGHYGYTF.

This clonotype was recorded many times. V gene TRBV7-6 combines with J gene TRBJ1-1, with D unclear. Germline assignment: CDR1 SGHVS and CDR2 FNYEAQ. With 3 bases removed from V and 1 base from J, the gap between germline ends came to 12 bases. This CDR3 comprises 15 residues. The CDR3 reads CASSFRRASNTEAFF. The CDR3 coding sequence is TGTGCCAGCAGCTTCAGGAGGGCCTCGAACACTGAAGCTTTCTTT.

This clonotype was picked up many times. The chain joins TRBV4-3 to TRBJ2-1; 9 bases are shared with TRBD1. V dropped 4 bases and J dropped 4; count of bases not matched to a gene: 8. This CDR3 contains 16 residues. Germline CDR1 reads LGHNA; CDR2 reads YSLEER. The CDR3 DNA sequence: TGCGCCAGCAGCCCCTCCGGACAGGGGCCTTACAATGAGCAGTTCTTC. Encoded protein: CASSPSGQGPYNEQFF.

This clonotype has a handful of counts. The V and J genes are TRBV5-1 and TRBJ2-2, with TRBD1 matching over 9 bases. V gave up 2 bases and J gave up 0 bases; unmatched junction bases: 8. The germline gives CDR1 SGHRS, CDR2 YFSETQ. The CDR3 consists of 18 residues. CDR3: CASSFSGQGISNTGELFF. CDR3 bases: TGCGCCAGCAGCTTCTCGGGACAGGGTATTTCGAACACCGGGGAGCTGTTTTTT.

This clonotype has at least ten counts. The chain combines TRBV7-8 with TRBJ1-2; 9 bases are shared with TRBD1. There are 15 residues in the CDR3. V gave up 5 bases and J gave up 4 bases; unmatched junction bases: 8. The germline CDR1 and CDR2 sequences are SGHVS and FQNEAQ. This CDR3 reads CASSAGPQGAYGYTF. The CDR3 nucleotides are TGTGCCAGCAGCGCGGGACCACAGGGGGCCTATGGCTACACCTTC.

The chain combines TRBV9 with TRBJ1-6; D is undetermined. Trimming took 0 bases from V and 9 from J, leaving 13 bases between them. The CDR3 runs to 15 residues. Germline V CDR1 and CDR2: SGDLS, YYNGEE. Here the CDR3 reads CASSVAAGGGSPLHF. CDR3 DNA sequence: TGTGCCAGCAGCGTAGCAGCCGGTGGCGGTTCACCCCTCCACTTT. Looking up the rest from reference TRBV9 and TRBJ1-6 gives the full variable domain: DSGVTQTPKHLITATGQRVTLRCSPRSGDLSVYWYQQSLDQGLQFLIQYYNGEERAKGNILERFSAQQFPDLHSELNLSSLELGDSALYFCASSVAAGGGSPLHFGNGTRLTVT.

The rearrangement links TRBV29-1 to TRBJ2-7; 8 nucleotides match TRBD1. V was pared by 7 bases and J by 5 bases, with 13 bases of the junction left unmatched. The CDR3 covers 14 residues. The germline V gene has CDR1 SQVTM and CDR2 ANQGSEA. The CDR3 nucleotides are TGCAGCGCCCTGGCCGGGACAGGTGGGAACGAGCAGTACTTC. Translation: CSALAGTGGNEQYF.

This clonotype was counted between two and nine times. The chain employs TRBV19 and TRBJ2-1, with 8 bases lining up with TRBD1. The germline V gene has CDR1 LNHDA and CDR2 SQIVND (reference sequence). The J segment lost 3 bases and the V segment lost 10 bases, leaving 8 bases of the junction unmatched. This CDR3 is 14 amino acids long. Written as DNA, the CDR3 is TGTGCCACCTCGACAGGGGCGGGCTACAATGAGCAGTTCTTC. Protein product: CATSTGAGYNEQFF. Full variable domain (outside the CDR3, taken from reference TRBV19 and TRBJ2-1): DGGITQSPKYLFRKEGQNVTLSCEQNLNHDAMYWYRQDPGQGLRLIYYSQIVNDFQKGDIAEGYSVSREKKESFPLTVTSAQKNPTAFYLCATSTGAGYNEQFFGPGTRLTVL.

This clonotype appeared a few times. This chain links TRBV5-5 with TRBJ2-5, with D maybe TRBD1 (6 bases). CDR1 and CDR2 from the germline V gene are SGHKS and YYEKEE (reference sequence). This CDR3 is 12 amino acids long. Trimming removed 4 bases from V and 5 bases from J, with 9 bases in between. The CDR3 sequence is CASSTGSETQYF. CDR3 coding DNA: TGTGCCAGCAGCACAGGGAGTGAGACCCAGTACTTC. Full variable domain (outside the CDR3, taken from reference TRBV5-5 and TRBJ2-5): DAGVTQSPTHLIKTRGQQVTLRCSPISGHKSVSWYQQVLGQGPQFIFQYYEKEERGRGNFPDRFSARQFPNYSSELNVNALLLGDSALYLCASSTGSETQYFGPGTRLLVL.

This clonotype has more than one count but fewer than ten. This chain connects TRBV28 to TRBJ2-3, with 8 bases aligning to TRBD2. Looked up from germline, CDR1 is MDHEN and CDR2 is SYDVKM. The CDR3 has 16 amino acids. V was pared by 2 bases and J by 2 bases, with 6 bases of the junction left unmatched. CDR3 protein: CASSLSTSGDTDTQYF. In DNA, the CDR3 is TGTGCCAGCAGTTTAAGTACTAGCGGAGACACAGATACGCAGTATTTT.

A few counts support this clonotype. The chain has TRBV7-8 and TRBJ2-5; TRBD2 agrees at 9 bases. With V trimmed by 1 base and J by 0 bases, 6 bases remained unmatched. The CDR3 length is 17 residues. CDR1 and CDR2 (germline): SGHVS, FQNEAQ. This CDR3 reads CASSLGLAEPYQETQYF. CDR3 nucleotides: TGTGCCAGCAGCTTAGGACTAGCGGAGCCGTACCAAGAGACCCAGTACTTC.

There are a few counts of this clonotype. The V gene is TRBV6-1, the J gene TRBJ2-1; 13 nucleotides line up with TRBD2. V lost 6 bases to trimming and J lost 14 bases; unmatched junction nucleotides: 7. Per the germline V gene, CDR1 is MNHNS and CDR2 is SASEGT. The CDR3 is 13 residues long. As DNA, the CDR3 is TGTGCCAGCAGAAAACTAGCGGGGGGGTCGGAGTTCTTC. It codes for CASRKLAGGSEFF.

The rearrangement joins TRBV9 to TRBJ2-2; no clear D. CDR3 length equals 16 residues. The germline V gene encodes CDR1 SGDLS and CDR2 YYNGEE. Trimming left V 0 bases short and J 1 base short, with 10 bases between. The CDR3, as DNA: TGTGCCAGCAGCGTAGATGGCAGACTGAACACCGGGGAGCTGTTTTTT. It codes for CASSVDGRLNTGELFF.

The chain combines TRBV25-1 with TRBJ2-3; 8 nucleotides align to TRBD1. Per germline, CDR1 MGHDK and CDR2 SYGVNS. V was pared by 5 bases and J by 1 base, with 8 bases of the junction left unmatched. The CDR3 consists of 16 residues. The CDR3 protein is CASSTPRGRGTDTQYF. The CDR3 DNA reads as TGTGCCAGCAGTACGCCCAGGGGGCGCGGCACAGATACGCAGTATTTT.

This clonotype was counted a few times. The V and J genes are TRBV7-9 and TRBJ1-1; D is ambiguous. This CDR3 contains 12 residues. CDR1 is SEHNR, CDR2 FQNEAQ, per germline (reference sequence). V was clipped by 0 bases and J by 6 bases, with 5 bases between them. The CDR3 reads CASSLAVAEAFF. CDR3 coding DNA: TGTGCCAGCAGCTTAGCGGTCGCTGAAGCTTTCTTT. Full variable domain (rest looked up from reference TRBV7-9 and TRBJ1-1): DTGVSQNPRHKITKRGQNVTFRCDPISEHNRLYWYRQTLGQGPEFLTYFQNEAQLEKSRLLSDRFSAERPKGSFSTLEIQRTEQGDSAMYLCASSLAVAEAFFGQGTRLTVV.

This sequence joins TRBV10-3 and TRBJ1-6; 7 positions match TRBD1. Germline CDR1 is ENHRY and CDR2 is SYGVKD. The J segment lost 5 bases and the V segment lost 2 bases, leaving 3 bases of the junction unmatched. CDR3 size: 15 residues. In DNA form, the CDR3 reads TGTGCCATCAGTGAGGCCCAGGGGGATAATTCACCCCTCCACTTT. The encoded protein is CAISEAQGDNSPLHF.

In its sample, this clonotype was seen a few times. DNA of the CDR3: TGTGCCACCTATGAAATATACCGGGGAGATACGCAGTATTTT. Translation gives CATYEIYRGDTQYF. J is TRBJ2-3 and V is TRBV5-4; the D gene is possibly TRBD2 (5 bases). Germline CDR1 reads SGHNT; CDR2 reads YYREEE (reference sequence). The CDR3 is 14 residues long. Trimming took 9 bases from V and 5 from J, leaving 19 bases between them.